Listed below are T cell receptor beta chains from one sample, sequenced in a study of blood T cell repertoires in COVID-19. Sequencing was performed with immunoSEQ multiplex PCR; in TCRdb, only in-frame clones are kept and a portion is missing. The sample contains about 220,000 clones, more than 75% of which appear only once. Sequenced: peripheral blood. The source of these receptors is a woman aged 30 to 39 who had recovered from COVID-19. Both conserved end residues are part of each CDR3. D genes are given only for firm matches. Clone size is given for some rows only: seen once, a few or many times, or a class if the clone is expanded.

TRBJ2-2	.	TRBV5-1	.	CASSLPRGGGSGELFF	TGCGCCAGCAGCCTTCCGAGGGGAGGCGGATCCGGGGAGCTGTTTTTT
TRBJ1-5	.	TRBV12-3/TRBV12-4	.	CASSSRENQPQHF	TGTGCCAGCAGTTCGAGAGAGAATCAGCCCCAGCATTTT
TRBJ2-5	TRBD1	TRBV3-1/TRBV3-2	.	CASSPQQGARETQYF	TGTGCCAGCAGCCCACAACAGGGGGCGAGGGAGACCCAGTACTTC
TRBJ1-5	TRBD1	TRBV7-8	.	CASSLVTGANQPQHF	TGTGCCAGCAGCTTGGTTACAGGGGCTAATCAGCCCCAGCATTTT
TRBJ2-1	TRBD1	TRBV29-1	.	CSVEWDRRKYNEQFF	TGCAGCGTTGAATGGGACAGGAGAAAATACAATGAGCAGTTCTTC
TRBJ2-3	TRBD2	TRBV6-6	.	CASSYSKAGGTDTQYF	TGTGCCAGCAGTTACTCGAAAGCGGGGGGCACAGATACGCAGTATTTT
TRBJ2-7	.	TRBV6-5	.	CASTMTGPPYEQYF	TGTGCCAGCACCATGACAGGCCCTCCCTACGAGCAGTACTTC
TRBJ2-7	TRBD1	TRBV7-8	.	CASSSGGAFEQYF	TGTGCCAGCAGCTCAGGGGGTGCCTTCGAGCAGTACTTC
TRBJ2-5	.	TRBV1	.	CTSSRTGTGIQETQYF	TGCACCAGCAGCCGGACAGGGACGGGCATCCAAGAGACCCAGTACTTC
TRBJ2-1	.	TRBV11-2	.	CASSPQGIHHSSYNEQFF	TGTGCCAGCAGCCCCCAGGGGATCCATCATTCCTCCTACAATGAGCAGTTCTTC
TRBJ1-1	.	TRBV29-1	.	CSVESRPTTEAFF	TGCAGCGTTGAAAGCCGCCCGACAACTGAAGCTTTCTTT
TRBJ1-1	.	TRBV10-3	.	CAISEPGLMNTEAFF	TGTGCCATCAGTGAACCTGGACTGATGAACACTGAAGCTTTCTTT
TRBJ2-2	.	TRBV11-2	.	CASSLEISGGLTGELFF	TGTGCCAGCAGCTTAGAAATATCGGGGGGCTTGACCGGGGAGCTGTTTTTT
TRBJ2-7	TRBD2	TRBV5-6	.	CASSPLAGASYEQYF	TGTGCCAGCAGCCCCTTAGCGGGGGCGTCCTACGAGCAGTACTTC
TRBJ1-5	TRBD1	TRBV19	.	CASSIVTGRYQPQHF	TGTGCCAGTAGTATCGTGACAGGGCGGTATCAGCCCCAGCATTTT
TRBJ1-6	.	TRBV27	.	CASSQRNSPLHF	TGTGCCAGCTCGCAGCGAAATTCACCCCTCCACTTT
TRBJ2-7	TRBD1	TRBV2	.	CASRGGQGYSYEQYF	TGTGCCAGCAGGGGCGGACAGGGATACTCCTACGAGCAGTACTTC
TRBJ2-5	.	TRBV2	.	CASRTRTGIQETQYF	TGTGCCAGCAGAACACGGACGGGGATCCAAGAGACCCAGTACTTC
TRBJ2-5	.	TRBV9	.	CASSTSFGAGASGAQYF	TGTGCCAGCAGCACAAGCTTTGGGGCGGGGGCCTCCGGGGCCCAGTACTTC
TRBJ2-1	.	TRBV24-1	.	CATWDSRSANEQFF	TGTGCCACCTGGGACTCACGATCGGCAAATGAGCAGTTCTTC
TRBJ1-1	.	TRBV19	.	CASSIVGAATMNTEAFF	TGTGCCAGTAGTATAGTTGGGGCGGCAACTATGAACACTGAAGCTTTCTTT
TRBJ2-7	.	TRBV3-1/TRBV3-2	.	CASSKAGLGEQYF	TGTGCCAGCTCCAAGGCAGGGCTTGGCGAGCAGTACTTC
TRBJ1-2	.	TRBV13	.	CASSLRGEGYGYTF	TGTGCCAGCAGCCTCCGGGGGGAGGGCTATGGCTACACCTTC
TRBJ2-7	TRBD2	TRBV5-1	.	CASSGGGGDAYEQYF	TGCGCCAGCTCCGGCGGGGGAGGGGACGCCTACGAGCAGTACTTC
TRBJ1-4	TRBD1	TRBV3-1/TRBV3-2	.	CASSPGQGGPSYEKLFF	TGTGCCAGCAGCCCGGGACAGGGAGGCCCATCCTATGAAAAACTGTTTTTT
TRBJ1-4	.	TRBV12-3/TRBV12-4	.	CASSSPREKLFF	TGTGCCAGCAGTTCCCCTCGGGAAAAACTGTTTTTT
TRBJ2-3	.	TRBV3-1/TRBV3-2	.	CASSPPLAGDTQYF	TGTGCCAGCAGCCCCCCTCTAGCAGGAGATACGCAGTATTTT
TRBJ1-2	.	TRBV19	once	CASSSDRLYGYTF	TGTGCCAGTAGCAGCGACAGGCTCTATGGCTACACCTTC
TRBJ2-1	TRBD1	TRBV19	.	CASSTGTVSYNEQFF	TGTGCCAGTAGTACCGGGACAGTTTCCTACAATGAGCAGTTCTTC
TRBJ2-7	TRBD2	TRBV6-2/TRBV6-3	.	CASSTRGGRIEQYF	TGTGCCAGCAGCACCCGGGGGGGTCGGATAGAGCAGTACTTC